The 26 T cell receptor beta chains given below trace back to one sample, sequenced in a study of spatial heterogeneity in lung cancer. TCRdb re-analysed the 5' RACE reads in MiXCR, keeping a single row per CDR3 protein. The table includes about 16,000 distinct CDR3 sequences, 5% to 6.5% detected once. Time point reported: blood at routine non-recurrence follow-up after resection. Specimen: PBMCs, collected at follow-up. All receptors derive from a male donor with early-stage non-small cell lung cancer.

This clonotype showed up many times. J is TRBJ1-4 and V is TRBV4-2; D remains unclear. CDR1 is LGHNA and CDR2 is YNFKEQ in the germline V gene. CDR3 length: 16 amino acids. Trimming cost V 1 base and J 3 bases, with 12 bases left between them. DNA of the CDR3: TGTGCCAGCAGCCAAGGTCCGAGCCAGGCTAATGAAAAACTGTTTTTT. Translated: CASSQGPSQANEKLFF.

This clonotype was detected many times. The chain links TRBV20-1 to TRBJ2-5, with 12 bases fitting TRBD2. The length of the CDR3 is 15 residues. Germline-derived CDR1 and CDR2 are DFQATT and SNEGSKA (reference sequence). The trim removed 4 bases at V and 5 bases at J, leaving 8 bases unmatched. The CDR3 loop is CSATETSGRTETQYF. CDR3 sequence (DNA): TGCAGTGCTACTGAGACTAGCGGGAGAACTGAGACCCAGTACTTC.

This clonotype was detected many times. The chain has TRBV6-2 or TRBV6-3 and TRBJ2-2; no clear D. Trimming stripped 2 bases from V and 4 bases from J, with 2 bases between. The CDR3 sequence is 12 residues long. The germline V gene encodes CDR1 MNHEY and CDR2 SVGEGT. The CDR3 loop is CASSYLTGELFF. In nucleotides, the CDR3 is TGTGCCAGCAGTTACCTCACCGGGGAGCTGTTTTTT.

Many counts were recorded for this clonotype. This rearrangement joins TRBV12-3 or TRBV12-4 to TRBJ2-1; D is possibly TRBD1 or TRBD2 (5 bases each). The germline V and J ends were trimmed by 5 bases and 3 bases, with 11 bases remaining between them. This CDR3 spans 14 amino acids. CDR3 bases: TGTGCCAGCAGTCGTAGCGACAGCTACAATGAGCAGTTCTTC. Protein product: CASSRSDSYNEQFF.

In this sample, this clonotype turned up once. The chain combines TRBV6-6 with TRBJ1-2; 7 nucleotides agree with TRBD1. Germline values: CDR1 MNHNY, CDR2 SVGAGI (reference sequence). This CDR3 is built from 14 residues. Trimming cost V 7 bases and J 1 base; bases outside gene matches: 6. The CDR3 sequence: CASTPTGINYGYTF. The CDR3 DNA sequence: TGTGCCAGCACCCCGACAGGGATTAACTATGGCTACACCTTC.

This clonotype was detected ten times or more. This chain connects TRBV7-2 to TRBJ2-1, with D uncertain. The CDR3 has 13 amino acids. The V gene lost 5 bases and the J gene lost 16 bases, with 21 bases spanning the gap. Germline lookup yields CDR1 SGHTA and CDR2 FQGNSA. CDR3 sequence reads: CASSPSARGTPFF. CDR3 sequence (DNA): TGTGCCAGCAGCCCCTCGGCCCGAGGCACTCCCTTCTTC.

This clonotype was recorded at least ten times. V is TRBV18 and J is TRBJ2-1; D is unresolved. The CDR3 has 15 residues. The germline V gene encodes CDR1 KGHSH and CDR2 LQKENI. Trimming stripped 2 bases from V and 0 bases from J, with 8 bases between. CDR3 residues: CASSPTSSSYNEQFF. For the CDR3, the DNA is TGTGCCAGCTCACCAACCTCGAGCTCCTACAATGAGCAGTTCTTC. Supplemented by reference TRBV18 and TRBJ2-1, the full variable domain reads NAGVMQNPRHLVRRRGQEARLRCSPMKGHSHVYWYRQLPEEGLKFMVYLQKENIIDESGMPKERFSAEFPKEGPSILRIQQVVRGDSAAYFCASSPTSSSYNEQFFGPGTRLTVL.

The sample holds many counts of this clonotype. The chain has TRBV29-1 and TRBJ2-1, with D hard to call. The CDR3 runs to 12 residues. Trimming stripped 2 bases from V and 5 bases from J, with 7 bases between. The germline V gene has CDR1 SQVTM and CDR2 ANQGSEA. This chain's CDR3 is CSVEWHDNEQFF. The CDR3 DNA is TGCAGCGTTGAATGGCACGACAATGAGCAGTTCTTC.

This clonotype was found many times. The chain joins TRBV11-1 to TRBJ2-5, with D possibly TRBD2 on 6 matching bases. Trimming pared 3 bases from V and 5 bases from J, leaving 10 bases between. The germline gives CDR1 SGHAT, CDR2 FQDESV (reference sequence). CDR3 size: 13 residues. CDR3: CASSLWGGETQYF. The CDR3 coding sequence is TGTGCCAGCAGCTTGTGGGGAGGCGAGACCCAGTACTTC.

This clonotype was picked up a small number of times. The gene calls are TRBV11-2 and TRBJ1-1, with D uncertain. Germline CDR1 reads SGHAT; CDR2 reads FQNNGV. The CDR3 has 14 residues. The V end was cut by 8 bases, the J end by 6 bases, with 19 bases between. CDR3 in DNA: TGTGCCAGCCGTTCGACCCAATCGTTTTCTGAAGCTTTCTTT. Its protein is CASRSTQSFSEAFF.

Ten or more counts support this clonotype. The chain recombines TRBV5-1 with TRBJ2-2; the D is unclear. The CDR3 extends over 13 amino acids. The germline V gene encodes CDR1 SGHRS and CDR2 YFSETQ. V lost 2 bases to trimming and J lost 2 bases, with 4 bases between them. The DNA for the CDR3 is TGCGCCAGCAGCTTCGGAAACACCGGGGAGCTGTTTTTT. It translates to CASSFGNTGELFF.

The sample holds many counts of this clonotype. The chain joins TRBV5-1 to TRBJ1-4, with TRBD1 matching over 7 bases. The CDR3 loop spans 14 amino acids. The trim removed 5 bases at V and 7 bases at J, leaving 8 bases unmatched. Germline assignment: CDR1 SGHRS and CDR2 YFSETQ. In DNA, the CDR3 is TGCGCCAGCAGACCTGTTCAGGGGGGTGAAAAACTGTTTTTT. Translated, it gives CASRPVQGGEKLFF.

This clonotype was observed many times. J is TRBJ2-2 and V is TRBV7-2, with 12 bases identical to TRBD2. Germline lookup yields CDR1 SGHTA and CDR2 FQGNSA. Trimming removed 3 bases from V and 6 bases from J; junction bases left unmatched: 5. The CDR3 sequence is 16 residues long. The CDR3 protein is CASSFLAGGLPGELFF. The CDR3 DNA is TGTGCCAGCAGCTTCCTAGCGGGAGGGCTTCCCGGGGAGCTGTTTTTT.

In this sample, this clonotype turned up many times. The V and J genes are TRBV9 and TRBJ1-1, with 7 bases that match TRBD1. This CDR3 spans 19 amino acids. Trimming took 3 bases from V and 0 from J; bases not matched to a gene: 17. The germline gives CDR1 SGDLS, CDR2 YYNGEE. CDR3 coding DNA: TGTGCCAGCAGCGCGGGCACGGCCGGGACAGCGATATTGAACACTGAAGCTTTCTTT. Translating it yields CASSAGTAGTAILNTEAFF.

Many counts were recorded for this clonotype. The CDR3 is CASSPHNEQFF. The CDR3 DNA reads TGTGCCAGCAGCCCGCACAATGAGCAGTTCTTC. The chain links TRBV7-9 to TRBJ2-1; D gene ambiguous. The CDR3 runs 11 residues. Trimming cost V 5 bases and J 5 bases, with 4 bases left between them. Per germline, CDR1 SEHNR and CDR2 FQNEAQ (reference sequence).

This clonotype was recorded at least ten times. CDR3 protein: CASSLSTDGRGEQFF. In DNA, the CDR3 is TGTGCCAGCAGCTTATCCACCGACGGCCGGGGGGAGCAGTTCTTC. The chain carries TRBV12-3 or TRBV12-4 and TRBJ2-1; possibly TRBD2 for D (6 bases). There are 15 residues in the CDR3. Deletions cut 6 bases from V and 10 bases from J, with 22 bases between.

This chain uses TRBV6-5 with TRBJ2-7; D possibly corresponds to TRBD1 (5 bases). The CDR3 covers 14 residues. V was cut by 5 bases and J by 0 bases, with 11 bases left in between. Germline CDR1 is MNHEY and CDR2 is SVGAGI. CDR3 amino acids: CASSPQVSSYEQYF. DNA for the CDR3: TGTGCCAGCAGTCCACAGGTTAGCTCCTACGAGCAGTACTTC.

This clonotype was seen more than once but under ten times. The chain links TRBV9 to TRBJ2-2; maybe TRBD2 (7 bases). The CDR3 spans 16 residues. V shed 4 bases and J shed 0 bases, with 13 bases lying between them. Germline V gives CDR1 SGDLS, CDR2 YYNGEE. The CDR3 DNA is TGTGCCAGCAGCTCGAGGGGGGGATCGAACACCGGGGAGCTGTTTTTT. This sequence encodes CASSSRGGSNTGELFF.

This clonotype was seen a handful of times. The chain employs TRBV18 and TRBJ2-1; possibly TRBD2 for D (6 bases). The CDR3 covers 13 residues. V lost 3 bases and J lost 8, with 11 bases in between. Germline CDR1 KGHSH, CDR2 LQKENI. CDR3 protein: CASSPPGGDEQFF. The CDR3 nucleotides are TGTGCCAGCTCACCGCCCGGCGGGGATGAGCAGTTCTTC.

The chain uses TRBV29-1 and TRBJ1-1; D gene unclear. CDR1 and CDR2 (germline): SQVTM, ANQGSEA. Trimming cost V 5 bases and J 9 bases, with 16 bases left between them. The CDR3 length is 12 residues. For the CDR3, the DNA is TGCAGCGTTAATCAAGTGGCCCCGAAAGCTTTCTTT. Its protein product is CSVNQVAPKAFF.

This clonotype came up many times. This chain links TRBV6-5 with TRBJ2-3; D not certain. Deletions cut 0 bases from V and 4 bases from J, with 8 bases between. The germline V gene encodes CDR1 MNHEY and CDR2 SVGAGI. This CDR3 comprises 14 residues. CDR3 nucleotides: TGTGCCAGCAGTTACTCAGTGGCGGCAGATACGCAGTATTTT. Protein: CASSYSVAADTQYF.

This chain uses TRBV5-4 with TRBJ2-7; D possibly corresponds to TRBD2 (6 bases). Germline V lookup: CDR1 SGHNT, CDR2 YYREEE (reference sequence). The CDR3 sequence is 15 residues long. V lost 2 bases and J lost 3, with 15 bases in between. This CDR3 reads CASSFVAHGSYEQYF. CDR3 sequence (DNA): TGTGCCAGCAGCTTCGTGGCTCACGGGAGCTACGAGCAGTACTTC. Full variable domain (remainder filled in from reference TRBV5-4 and TRBJ2-7): ETGVTQSPTHLIKTRGQQVTLRCSSQSGHNTVSWYQQALGQGPQFIFQYYREEENGRGNFPPRFSGLQFPNYSSELNVNALELDDSALYLCASSFVAHGSYEQYFGPGTRLTVT.

This clonotype occurred many times. This sequence joins TRBV6-5 and TRBJ2-7; possible D gene TRBD2, 5 bases. The CDR3 totals 13 residues. Germline V gene sequence: CDR1 MNHEY, CDR2 SVGAGI. Trimming left V 6 bases short and J 6 bases short, with 15 bases between. The CDR3 DNA sequence: TGTGCCAGCAGGCCTGGAGGATCGTTCGAGCAGTACTTC. This gives the protein CASRPGGSFEQYF.

This clonotype was seen at least ten times. The chain is built from TRBV11-2 and TRBJ2-7; weak D call: TRBD1 (6 bases). The germline V gene encodes CDR1 SGHAT and CDR2 FQNNGV. V was trimmed by 3 bases and J by 5 bases, leaving 17 bases between them. The CDR3 totals 15 residues. CDR3 loop: CASSFVPQGIDEQYF. DNA of the CDR3: TGTGCCAGCAGCTTTGTCCCCCAGGGGATCGACGAGCAGTACTTC.

This clonotype was detected many times. The chain couples TRBV4-3 to TRBJ2-5; no clear D gene. Trimming removed 1 base at V and 1 base at J, with 4 bases between. The CDR3 covers 13 residues. The germline CDR1 and CDR2 sequences are LGHNA and YSLEER. The CDR3 region is CASSQGIQETQYF. CDR3 coding DNA: TGCGCCAGCAGCCAAGGGATCCAAGAGACCCAGTACTTC.

This clonotype showed up many times. The rearrangement uses TRBV11-1 and TRBJ2-1, with D perhaps matching TRBD2 (7 bases). Germline V lookup: CDR1 SGHAT, CDR2 FQDESV (reference sequence). V was shortened by 5 bases and J by 2 bases, with 13 bases between the two germline ends. The CDR3 is made up of 15 amino acids. The CDR3 DNA is TGTGCCAGCAGCCTAGGGGGGGTAACCTACAATGAGCAGTTCTTC. Translation: CASSLGGVTYNEQFF.